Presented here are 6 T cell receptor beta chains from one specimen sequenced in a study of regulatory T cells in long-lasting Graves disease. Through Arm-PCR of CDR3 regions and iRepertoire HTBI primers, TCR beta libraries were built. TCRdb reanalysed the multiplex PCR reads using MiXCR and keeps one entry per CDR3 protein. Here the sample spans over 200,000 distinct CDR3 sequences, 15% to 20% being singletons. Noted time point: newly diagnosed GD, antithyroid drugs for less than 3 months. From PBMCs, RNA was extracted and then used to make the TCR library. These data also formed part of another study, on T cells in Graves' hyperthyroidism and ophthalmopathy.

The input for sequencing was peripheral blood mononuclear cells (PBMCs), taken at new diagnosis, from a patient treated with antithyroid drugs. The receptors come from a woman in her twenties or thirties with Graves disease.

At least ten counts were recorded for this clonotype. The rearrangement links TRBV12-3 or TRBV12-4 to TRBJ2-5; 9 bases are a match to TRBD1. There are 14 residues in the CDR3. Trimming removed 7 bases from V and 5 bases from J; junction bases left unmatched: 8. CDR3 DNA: TGTGCCAGCACCGCCGGGACAGGGAGGGAGACCCAGTACTTC. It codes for CASTAGTGRETQYF.

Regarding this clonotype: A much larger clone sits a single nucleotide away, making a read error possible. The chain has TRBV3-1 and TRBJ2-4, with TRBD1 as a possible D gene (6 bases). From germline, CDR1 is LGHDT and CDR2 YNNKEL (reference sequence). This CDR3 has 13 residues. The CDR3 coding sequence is TGTGCCAGCAGCCAAGGGTCCAGGGGTGAGCGGTTCTTC. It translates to CASSQGSRGERFF.

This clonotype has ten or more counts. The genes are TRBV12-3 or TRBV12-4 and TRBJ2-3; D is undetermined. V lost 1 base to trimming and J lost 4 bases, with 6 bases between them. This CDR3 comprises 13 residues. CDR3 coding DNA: TGTGCCAGCAGTTTAGGGCGTTCAGATACGCAGTATTTT. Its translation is CASSLGRSDTQYF.

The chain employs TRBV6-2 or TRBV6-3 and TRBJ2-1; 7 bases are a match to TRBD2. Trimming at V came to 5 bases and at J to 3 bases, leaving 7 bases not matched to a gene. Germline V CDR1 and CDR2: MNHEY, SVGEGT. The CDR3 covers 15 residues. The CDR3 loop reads CASSEGAGLYNEQFF. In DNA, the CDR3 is TGTGCCAGCAGTGAAGGAGCGGGGCTCTACAATGAGCAGTTCTTC.

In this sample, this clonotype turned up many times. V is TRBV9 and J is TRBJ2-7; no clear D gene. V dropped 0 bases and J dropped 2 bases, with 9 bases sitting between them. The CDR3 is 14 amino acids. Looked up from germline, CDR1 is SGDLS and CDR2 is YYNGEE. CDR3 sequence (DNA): TGTGCCAGCAGCGTAGCGGGTCAGCCCTACGAGCAGTACTTC. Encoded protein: CASSVAGQPYEQYF.

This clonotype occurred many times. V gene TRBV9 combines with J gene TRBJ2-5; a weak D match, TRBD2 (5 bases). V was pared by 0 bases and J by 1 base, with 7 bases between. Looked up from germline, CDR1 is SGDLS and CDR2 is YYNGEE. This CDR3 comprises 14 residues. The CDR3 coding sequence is TGTGCCAGCAGCGTAGCGGGAATCCAAGAGACCCAGTACTTC. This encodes CASSVAGIQETQYF.